This entry lists 3 T cell receptor beta chains sequenced from one sample in a study of blood T cells in healthy people across ages. PCR was performed a second time for roughly 7 to 12 cycles using a sample-barcoded 5' primer and a J-beta primer mix. TCRdb processed the 5' RACE reads anew with MiXCR; each CDR3 protein has one entry. Among 700,000 or so distinct CDR3 sequences listed, approximately 40% were seen once. Sequencing used blood. Receptors originate from a man at least 80 years old in good health.

The chain combines TRBV4-3 with TRBJ2-2, with 10 nucleotides matching TRBD2. V shed 0 bases and J 2 bases; nucleotides not matched to a gene: 9. In germline, CDR1 is LGHNA, CDR2 YSLEER. The CDR3 runs to 19 residues. The chain's CDR3 is CASSQDRATSGLNTGELFF. The CDR3 bases are TGCGCCAGCAGCCAAGATAGAGCGACTAGCGGGCTAAACACCGGGGAGCTGTTTTTT.

This clonotype was seen ten or more times. The chain is built from TRBV6-1 and TRBJ2-1; 9 bases agree with TRBD2. The germline CDR1 and CDR2 sequences are MNHNS and SASEGT. The V and J ends lost 6 bases and 5 bases, in that order; junction bases with no gene match: 20. The CDR3 totals 19 residues. The CDR3 DNA reads as TGTGCCAGCAGACCTCGCGGTAGCGGGAGTATGGTGGCTGACAATGAGCAGTTCTTC. Its translation is CASRPRGSGSMVADNEQFF.

This clonotype was seen a few times. The chain joins TRBV2 to TRBJ2-7, with D uncertain. The germline CDR1 and CDR2 sequences are SNHLY and FYNNEI. Trimming stripped 7 bases from V and 2 bases from J, with 9 bases between. This CDR3 spans 12 amino acids. In DNA, the CDR3 is TGTGCCAGCAAACGGCATACCTACGAGCAGTACTTC. Protein sequence: CASKRHTYEQYF.